The 27 T cell receptor beta chains presented below share a single source sample, sequenced in a study of identifying expanded T cells in peripheral blood. TCRdb's copy holds only in-frame clones and misses some; the assay was immunoSEQ multiplex PCR. Among roughly 100,000 clones listed, approximately 88% were seen once. Sequenced material: blood. The origin of the receptors is a person aged 18 to 69 in good health.

J is TRBJ1-3 and V is TRBV9; perhaps TRBD1 as D (5 bases). The CDR3 is 16 residues long. The germline gives CDR1 SGDLS, CDR2 YYNGEE. Trimming shortened V by 0 bases and J by 0 bases, and 10 bases separated the two germline ends. CDR3 region: CASSVEPGLSGNTIYF. In DNA form, the CDR3 reads TGTGCCAGCAGCGTAGAACCGGGACTCTCTGGAAACACCATATATTTT.

This clone was seen more than once but under ten times. The same CDR3 is also encoded by other DNA sequences in this sample. The chain joins TRBV2 to TRBJ1-6; D is perhaps TRBD1 (5 bases). Germline assignment: CDR1 SNHLY and CDR2 FYNNEI. The CDR3 is 13 amino acids. Trimming took off 2 bases at V and 10 bases at J, with 9 bases between the two ends. The CDR3 is CASSEQGGSPLHF. CDR3 DNA sequence: TGTGCCAGCAGTGAACAGGGAGGCTCACCCCTCCACTTT.

The chain combines TRBV5-1 with TRBJ1-1, with D possibly matching TRBD1 (6 bases). Trimming left V 2 bases short and J 6 bases short, with 14 bases between. The germline CDR1 and CDR2 sequences are SGHRS and YFSETQ. The CDR3 spans 14 residues. The CDR3 reads CASSFSQGGAEAFF. The CDR3 nucleotides are TGCGCCAGCAGCTTTTCACAGGGAGGCGCTGAAGCTTTCTTT.

The chain joins TRBV2 to TRBJ1-1; 9 nucleotides agree with TRBD1. Trimming at V came to 6 bases and at J to 4 bases, leaving 3 bases not matched to a gene. CDR1 and CDR2 (germline): SNHLY, FYNNEI. CDR3 length: 13 amino acids. CDR3 sequence reads: CASREDRGTEAFF. DNA for the CDR3: TGTGCCAGCAGAGAGGACAGGGGCACTGAAGCTTTCTTT.

The CDR3 sequence: CASSQGTATPYEQYF. CDR3 in DNA: TGTGCCAGCAGTCAAGGGACAGCCACCCCCTACGAGCAGTACTTC. The chain uses TRBV6-6 and TRBJ2-7; 7 bases are shared with TRBD1. CDR3 length equals 15 residues. J lost 2 bases, V lost 5 bases, and 9 bases had no gene match. Germline V gives CDR1 MNHNY, CDR2 SVGAGI (reference sequence).

The chain has TRBV6-1 and TRBJ1-1; D remains unclear. The V end was cut by 2 bases, the J end by 3 bases, with 10 bases between. Germline V gene lookup returns CDR1 MNHNS and CDR2 SASEGT. CDR3 length: 14 residues. The DNA of the CDR3 is TGTGCCAGCAGTGAACGGGGAGTCTACACTGAAGCTTTCTTT. It specifies CASSERGVYTEAFF.

The genes are TRBV4-2 and TRBJ1-6, with 7 bases lining up with TRBD1. This CDR3 is built from 17 residues. The J segment lost 10 bases and the V segment lost 1 base, leaving 13 bases of the junction unmatched. Germline CDR1 and CDR2: LGHNA and YNFKEQ. This CDR3 reads CASSQAPIGAGGSPLHF. The CDR3 region has the DNA TGTGCCAGCAGCCAAGCCCCCATTGGGGCAGGGGGATCACCCCTCCACTTT.

The J gene is TRBJ2-7, the V gene TRBV11-2; unclear D gene. Germline V gene data show CDR1 as SGHAT and CDR2 as FQNNGV. V gave up 4 bases and J gave up 4 bases, with 14 bases separating them. The CDR3 has 14 amino acids. The CDR3 is CASSSALSLYEQYF. The CDR3 coding sequence is TGTGCCAGCAGCTCAGCTTTGTCGCTTTACGAGCAGTACTTC.

V is TRBV11-2 and J is TRBJ2-7; 7 positions match TRBD2. CDR1 and CDR2 (germline): SGHAT, FQNNGV. Losses at the gene ends were 3 bases for V and 4 bases for J; bases not matched to a gene: 6. The CDR3 runs 14 residues. In nucleotides, the CDR3 is TGTGCCAGCAGCTTGTTGGGAGGGAATTACGAGCAGTACTTC. This translates into CASSLLGGNYEQYF.

The chain uses TRBV28 and TRBJ2-7, with D possibly being TRBD1 or TRBD2 (6 bases each). Germline V gene sequence: CDR1 MDHEN, CDR2 SYDVKM. The CDR3 is 16 residues long. V was cut by 6 bases and J by 3 bases, with 21 bases left in between. The CDR3 DNA sequence: TGTGCCAGCAGCCCCCCAGGTAAAGGGGGGCACTACGAGCAGTACTTC. Protein: CASSPPGKGGHYEQYF.

The CDR3 DNA sequence: TGTGCCAGCAGCTTAGTTCTAGGTGGGCTAACTGAAGCTTTCTTT. It yields the protein CASSLVLGGLTEAFF. The rearrangement joins TRBV7-2 to TRBJ1-1; D is ambiguous. This CDR3 contains 15 residues. Per germline, CDR1 SGHTA and CDR2 FQGNSA. Trimming pared 1 base from V and 5 bases from J, leaving 14 bases between.

This rearrangement joins TRBV19 to TRBJ2-3; no firm D call. The germline CDR1 and CDR2 sequences are LNHDA and SQIVND (reference sequence). V lost 1 base and J lost 0, with 2 bases in between. The CDR3 totals 13 residues. The CDR3 bases are TGTGCCAGTAGTATAGCAAGCACAGATACGCAGTATTTT. This codes for CASSIASTDTQYF.

The V gene is TRBV5-1, the J gene TRBJ2-3; 8 bases line up with TRBD2. Germline V gene lookup returns CDR1 SGHRS and CDR2 YFSETQ. Trimming removed 2 bases from V and 5 bases from J; junction bases left unmatched: 10. The CDR3 totals 16 residues. CDR3 DNA sequence: TGCGCCAGCAGCTTTACTAGCGGAGTCACGGGAGATACGCAGTATTTT. Translation gives CASSFTSGVTGDTQYF.

J is TRBJ2-3 and V is TRBV7-3; TRBD1 might be the D (6 bases). The CDR3 has 15 amino acids. V gave up 5 bases and J gave up 0 bases, with 12 bases separating them. Germline V gives CDR1 SGHTA, CDR2 FQGTGA. This CDR3 is CASSATGLSTDTQYF. The CDR3 nucleotides are TGTGCCAGCAGCGCGACAGGCCTTAGCACAGATACGCAGTATTTT.

The rearrangement links TRBV28 to TRBJ2-7; 7 nucleotides line up with TRBD1. The CDR3 runs to 14 residues. Germline CDR1 is MDHEN and CDR2 is SYDVKM. V was clipped by 6 bases and J by 0 bases; unmatched bases: 5. This CDR3 is CASRGQPNSYEQYF. The CDR3 DNA follows: TGTGCCAGCAGGGGACAGCCAAACTCCTACGAGCAGTACTTC.

The chain carries TRBV13 and TRBJ1-1; D is unclear. V lost 0 bases to trimming and J lost 0 bases, with 5 bases between them. Germline values: CDR1 PRHDT, CDR2 FYEKMQ (reference sequence). CDR3 length: 14 residues. The CDR3 DNA reads TGTGCCAGCAGCTTAGGACTGGTGAACACTGAAGCTTTCTTT. It yields the protein CASSLGLVNTEAFF.

The V gene is TRBV9, the J gene TRBJ2-1; 7 bases align to TRBD1. The CDR3 totals 15 residues. With V trimmed by 4 bases and J by 5 bases, 9 bases remained unmatched. Germline CDR1 SGDLS, CDR2 YYNGEE. The CDR3 coding sequence is TGTGCCAGCAGCATCCGGGACAGCCCTAACAATGAGCAGTTCTTC. This gives the protein CASSIRDSPNNEQFF.

The chain links TRBV4-3 to TRBJ1-1, with D unclear. The CDR3 sequence is 13 residues long. Trimming pared 0 bases from V and 4 bases from J, leaving 6 bases between. Germline assignment: CDR1 LGHNA and CDR2 YSLEER. Here the CDR3 reads CASSQELGTEAFF. In nucleotides, the CDR3 is TGCGCCAGCAGCCAAGAGTTGGGCACTGAAGCTTTCTTT.

The chain couples TRBV5-8 to TRBJ2-4; 8 nucleotides match TRBD1. The germline gives CDR1 SGHTS, CDR2 YDEGEE. This CDR3 has 13 residues. With V trimmed by 7 bases and J by 5 bases, 5 bases remained unmatched. CDR3: CASRYRGENIQYF. In DNA, the CDR3 is TGTGCCAGCCGATACAGGGGGGAAAACATTCAGTACTTC.

The rearrangement joins TRBV30 to TRBJ2-3; possible D gene TRBD1, 5 bases. The CDR3 loop spans 15 amino acids. From germline, CDR1 is GTSNPN and CDR2 SVGIG (reference sequence). Trimming stripped 0 bases from V and 0 bases from J, with 10 bases between. The CDR3 is CAWSVGHPSTDTQYF. In DNA, the CDR3 is TGTGCCTGGAGTGTAGGACACCCTAGCACAGATACGCAGTATTTT.

The rearrangement links TRBV30 to TRBJ2-1; tentative D call: TRBD2 (6 bases). From germline, CDR1 is GTSNPN and CDR2 SVGIG (reference sequence). The CDR3 length is 14 residues. V lost 3 bases and J lost 0, with 9 bases in between. The CDR3 sequence is CAWRPGSSYNEQFF. The CDR3 bases are TGTGCCTGGAGGCCCGGGAGCTCCTACAATGAGCAGTTCTTC.

The rearrangement links TRBV5-6 to TRBJ2-7; TRBD1 matches at 8 bases. Germline V CDR1 and CDR2: SGHDT, YYEEEE. V gave up 4 bases and J gave up 6 bases; unmatched junction bases: 12. The CDR3 totals 15 residues. CDR3 in amino acids: CASSADRVPIREQYF. CDR3 nucleotides: TGTGCCAGCAGCGCGGACAGGGTCCCTATCCGCGAGCAGTACTTC.

J is TRBJ2-7 and V is TRBV12-5; 7 bases align to TRBD1. The CDR3 length is 16 residues. After removal of 0 bases from V and 2 bases from J, the junction contained 7 bases not matched to a gene. Looked up from germline, CDR1 is LGHNT and CDR2 is FRNRAP. CDR3 DNA: TGTGCTAGTGGTTTGGTACTCGGGACAGACCCCTACGAGCAGTACTTC. It yields the protein CASGLVLGTDPYEQYF.

The rearrangement links TRBV28 to TRBJ1-2; D remains unclear. Deletions cut 10 bases from V and 4 bases from J, with 13 bases between. This CDR3 region has 12 residues. Germline V gene lookup returns CDR1 MDHEN and CDR2 SYDVKM. The CDR3 spells CANHDNLYGYTF. The CDR3 nucleotides read TGTGCCAACCACGACAACCTCTATGGCTACACCTTC.

The chain employs TRBV5-1 and TRBJ2-7, with D unresolved. Germline V gene sequence: CDR1 SGHRS, CDR2 YFSETQ. Trimming took off 4 bases at V and 5 bases at J, with 10 bases between the two ends. The CDR3 length is 12 residues. CDR3 sequence: CASSKGGDEQYF. As DNA, the CDR3 is TGCGCCAGCAGCAAAGGTGGGGACGAGCAGTACTTC.

This clone was counted a single time. The chain has TRBV5-1 and TRBJ2-1; D tentatively reads TRBD1 or TRBD2 (5 bases each). V was cut by 2 bases and J by 8 bases, with 8 bases left in between. This CDR3 contains 12 residues. From germline, CDR1 is SGHRS and CDR2 YFSETQ. CDR3 sequence reads: CASSFQGDEQFF. CDR3 bases: TGCGCCAGCAGCTTCCAGGGAGATGAGCAGTTCTTC.

J is TRBJ2-1 and V is TRBV14; D might be TRBD1 or TRBD2, each matching 6 bases. Trimming left V 5 bases short and J 0 bases short, with 14 bases between. Germline V gives CDR1 SGHDN, CDR2 FVKESK. This CDR3 spans 16 amino acids. The CDR3, as DNA: TGTGCCAGCAGCGGAAGGGGGGCGAGCTCCTACAATGAGCAGTTCTTC. It is translated as CASSGRGASSYNEQFF.